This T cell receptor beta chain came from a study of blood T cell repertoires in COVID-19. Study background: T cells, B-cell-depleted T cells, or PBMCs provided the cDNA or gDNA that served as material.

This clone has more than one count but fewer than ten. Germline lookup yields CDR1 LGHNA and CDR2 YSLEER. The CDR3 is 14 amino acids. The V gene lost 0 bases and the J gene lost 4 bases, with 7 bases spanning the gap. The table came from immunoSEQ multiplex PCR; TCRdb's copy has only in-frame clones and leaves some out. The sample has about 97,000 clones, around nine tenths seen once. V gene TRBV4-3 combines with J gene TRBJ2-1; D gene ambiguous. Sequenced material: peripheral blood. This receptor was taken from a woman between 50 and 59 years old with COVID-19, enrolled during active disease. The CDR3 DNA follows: TGCGCCAGCAGCCAAGAAGGCAGGTACAATGAGCAGTTCTTC. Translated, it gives CASSQEGRYNEQFF.